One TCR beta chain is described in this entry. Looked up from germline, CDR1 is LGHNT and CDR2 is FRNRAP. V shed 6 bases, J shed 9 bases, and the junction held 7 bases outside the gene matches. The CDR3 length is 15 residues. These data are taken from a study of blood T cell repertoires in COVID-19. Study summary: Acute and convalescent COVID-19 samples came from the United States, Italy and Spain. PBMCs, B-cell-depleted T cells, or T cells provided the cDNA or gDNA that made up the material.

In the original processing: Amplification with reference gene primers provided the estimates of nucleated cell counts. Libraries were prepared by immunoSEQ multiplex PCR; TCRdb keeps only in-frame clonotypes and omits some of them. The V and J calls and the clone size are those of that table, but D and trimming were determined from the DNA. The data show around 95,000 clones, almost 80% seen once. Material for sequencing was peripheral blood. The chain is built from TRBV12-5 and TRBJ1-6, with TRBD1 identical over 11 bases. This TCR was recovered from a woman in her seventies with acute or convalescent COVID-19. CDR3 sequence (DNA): TGTGCTAGTGGAGGACAGGGGGCTGGTATTTCACCCCTCCACTTT. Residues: CASGGQGAGISPLHF.